This T cell receptor beta chain was identified during a study of T cells after somatic rescue of genetic block. CDR3 length: 15 amino acids. Germline V gene lookup returns CDR1 SGHTA and CDR2 FQGTGA. Trimming at V came to 2 bases and at J to 5 bases, leaving 6 bases not matched to a gene. Sequencing used immunoSEQ multiplex PCR; TCRdb keeps in-frame clones, though not all of them. The sample shows around 52,000 clones, about 96% of them seen only once. The chain employs TRBV7-3 and TRBJ2-7; the match to TRBD2 covers 10 bases. Input material: peripheral blood mononuclear cells (PBMCs). This TCR was sampled from a child younger than two. CDR3 nucleotides: TGTGCCAGCAGCTTACTAGCGGGAGCGGCCCACGAGCAGTACTTC. This translates into CASSLLAGAAHEQYF.